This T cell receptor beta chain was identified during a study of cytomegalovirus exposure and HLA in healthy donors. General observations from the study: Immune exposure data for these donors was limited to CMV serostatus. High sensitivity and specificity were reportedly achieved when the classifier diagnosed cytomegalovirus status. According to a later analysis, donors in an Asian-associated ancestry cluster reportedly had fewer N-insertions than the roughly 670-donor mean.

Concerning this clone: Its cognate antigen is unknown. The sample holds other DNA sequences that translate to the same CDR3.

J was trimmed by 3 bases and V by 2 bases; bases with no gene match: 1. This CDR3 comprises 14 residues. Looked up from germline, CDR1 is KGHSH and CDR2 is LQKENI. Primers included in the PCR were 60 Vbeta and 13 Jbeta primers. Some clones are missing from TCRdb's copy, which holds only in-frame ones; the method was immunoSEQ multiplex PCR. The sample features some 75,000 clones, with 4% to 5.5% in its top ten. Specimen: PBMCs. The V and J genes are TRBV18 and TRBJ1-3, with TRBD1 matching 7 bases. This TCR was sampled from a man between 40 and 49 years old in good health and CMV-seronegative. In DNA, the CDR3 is TGTGCCAGCTCACCAACAGGGGATGGAAACACCATATATTTT. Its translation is CASSPTGDGNTIYF.